Below, 32 T cell receptor beta chains from the same sample are listed, as sequenced in a study of cytomegalovirus exposure and HLA in healthy donors. Primers included in the PCR were 60 Vbeta and 13 Jbeta primers. Clones were read by immunoSEQ multiplex PCR, and TCRdb kept only the in-frame ones, dropping some. Of about 90,000 clones in the sample, more than 55% were seen once. Input material: PBMCs. Source of these receptors: a woman aged 25 to 39 in good health and CMV-seropositive.

This chain joins TRBV2 and TRBJ1-6, with a weak D call TRBD1 (6 bases). This CDR3 contains 13 residues. V was clipped by 8 bases and J by 4 bases, with 9 bases between them. CDR1 is SNHLY, CDR2 FYNNEI, per germline. CDR3: CASGGQYNSPLHF. The CDR3 nucleotides are TGTGCCAGCGGCGGACAGTATAATTCACCCCTCCACTTT.

The V and J genes are TRBV11-1 and TRBJ2-1, with 9 bases that match TRBD1. J was trimmed by 0 bases and V by 5 bases; bases with no gene match: 11. This CDR3 region has 18 residues. Germline V gene lookup returns CDR1 SGHAT and CDR2 FQDESV (reference sequence). The CDR3 DNA is TGTGCCAGCAGCGGGTCGGATGGACAGGGGCGCTCCTACAATGAGCAGTTCTTC. As protein: CASSGSDGQGRSYNEQFF.

The genes are TRBV7-9 and TRBJ1-1; D not resolved. Germline loops: CDR1 SEHNR, CDR2 FQNEAQ (reference sequence). V lost 1 base, J lost 8 bases, and 8 bases lay in between. The CDR3 has 12 residues. CDR3 nucleotide sequence: TGTGCCAGCAGCTTAGATAGAGGAGAAGCTTTCTTT. Its translation: CASSLDRGEAFF.

This clone came up once. V and J are TRBV5-1 and TRBJ1-1; a weak D match, TRBD1 (5 bases). V lost 4 bases and J lost 6, with 13 bases in between. Germline V lookup: CDR1 SGHRS, CDR2 YFSETQ. This CDR3 has 13 residues. DNA of the CDR3: TGCGCCAGCAGCCCTCAGGGTCTCGCTGAAGCTTTCTTT. Translated, it gives CASSPQGLAEAFF.

J is TRBJ2-1 and V is TRBV4-2; TRBD1 agrees at 7 bases. The V and J ends lost 1 base and 1 base, in that order; junction bases with no gene match: 1. The CDR3 loop spans 15 amino acids. The germline gives CDR1 LGHNA, CDR2 YNFKEQ. CDR3 nucleotides: TGTGCCAGCAGCCAAGGCAGGGGGTCCTACAATGAGCAGTTCTTC. This codes for CASSQGRGSYNEQFF.

The V gene is TRBV29-1, the J gene TRBJ2-1, with 13 bases fitting TRBD2. The J segment lost 6 bases and the V segment lost 4 bases, leaving 3 bases of the junction unmatched. Germline V lookup: CDR1 SQVTM, CDR2 ANQGSEA. The CDR3 sequence is 14 residues long. CDR3 sequence: CSVARTSGGNEQFF. The CDR3 region has the DNA TGCAGCGTTGCGAGGACTAGCGGGGGCAATGAGCAGTTCTTC.

The genes are TRBV2 and TRBJ2-2, with 7 bases identical to TRBD2. The length of the CDR3 is 18 residues. The V segment lost 7 bases and the J segment 0 bases; nucleotides outside the gene matches: 14. The germline V gene has CDR1 SNHLY and CDR2 FYNNEI. The DNA for the CDR3 is TGTGCCAGCACCCTACAAAGAGCTAGCGGTACGAACACCGGGGAGCTGTTTTTT. Translation gives CASTLQRASGTNTGELFF.

This sequence joins TRBV7-2 and TRBJ2-5, with TRBD2 matching 11 bases. The DNA end is more similar to TRBJ2-7, so the J call may be wrong. Germline V CDR1 and CDR2: SGHTA, FQGNSA. The CDR3 length is 14 residues. The CDR3 reads CASSGLAGGYEQYF. In DNA form, the CDR3 reads TGTGCCAGCAGCGGGCTAGCGGGGGGCTACGAGCAGTACTTC.

The V call is TRBV27, the J call TRBJ2-3, with 10 bases fitting TRBD2. V was pared by 2 bases and J by 2 bases, with 4 bases of the junction left unmatched. Germline CDR1 MNHEY, CDR2 SMNVEV (reference sequence). This CDR3 has 16 residues. The CDR3, as DNA: TGTGCCAGCAGTTTAATTAGCGGGGGGACCACAGATACGCAGTATTTT. Its translation is CASSLISGGTTDTQYF.

The V gene is TRBV5-5, the J gene TRBJ1-1, with 8 bases that match TRBD1. The CDR3 spans 15 residues. Germline CDR1 reads SGHKS; CDR2 reads YYEKEE (reference sequence). With 4 bases clipped from V and 4 bases from J, the junction kept 9 bases outside the gene matches. The CDR3 protein is CASSIQDRVATEAFF. In nucleotides, the CDR3 is TGTGCCAGCAGCATCCAGGACAGGGTTGCCACTGAAGCTTTCTTT.

This sequence joins TRBV2 and TRBJ1-1, with TRBD1 matching over 7 bases. The junction had 6 bases not matched to a gene; V was cut back by 4 bases and J by 7 bases. In germline, CDR1 is SNHLY, CDR2 FYNNEI. The CDR3 is 13 amino acids. The CDR3 bases are TGTGCCAGCAGTGTCGGGACAGTCGGTGAAGCTTTCTTT. Encoded protein: CASSVGTVGEAFF.

This clone was found a few times. The chain couples TRBV29-1 to TRBJ1-1; a possible D gene is TRBD1 (5 bases). Trimming left V 4 bases short and J 0 bases short, with 12 bases between. The CDR3 covers 14 residues. In germline, CDR1 is SQVTM, CDR2 ANQGSEA. CDR3 sequence: CSVGPGRVNTEAFF. The CDR3 nucleotides read TGCAGCGTTGGACCCGGCAGGGTGAACACTGAAGCTTTCTTT.

The rearrangement links TRBV9 to TRBJ2-3, with D tentatively TRBD2 (7 bases). The CDR3 loop spans 13 amino acids. The germline V gene encodes CDR1 SGDLS and CDR2 YYNGEE. V dropped 2 bases and J dropped 6 bases, with 10 bases sitting between them. The CDR3: CASSVGGQDTQYF. CDR3 sequence (DNA): TGTGCCAGCAGCGTGGGGGGGCAGGATACGCAGTATTTT.

With respect to this clone: One end of the junction fails to match germline, which may point to a read error. V gene TRBV18 combines with J gene TRBJ1-2; unclear D gene. This CDR3 has 16 residues. Germline V gene lookup returns CDR1 KGHSH and CDR2 LQKENI. The CDR3 nucleotides read TGTGCCAGCTCACCGAGGGAGGTACGTCTTGGCTATGGCTACCCCTTC. It is translated as CASSPREVRLGYGYPF.

The chain uses TRBV11-2 and TRBJ1-3, with TRBD1 matching 7 bases. Germline values: CDR1 SGHAT, CDR2 FQNNGV. The CDR3 spans 16 residues. Unmatched junction bases numbered 10, after V lost 4 bases and J lost 4 bases. In DNA, the CDR3 is TGTGCCAGCAGCTCCCTAGGACAGGTTAGAGGAAACACCATATATTTT. Translating gives CASSSLGQVRGNTIYF.

The V call is TRBV2, the J call TRBJ1-6, with a possible D match to TRBD1 (6 bases). Germline V gives CDR1 SNHLY, CDR2 FYNNEI. Deletions cut 8 bases from V and 7 bases from J, with 9 bases between. CDR3 length: 12 residues. The CDR3 loop reads CASHRANSPLHF. The CDR3 DNA sequence: TGTGCCAGCCACAGGGCGAATTCACCCCTCCACTTT.

This rearrangement joins TRBV19 to TRBJ1-5; the match to TRBD1 covers 9 bases. Trimming cost V 5 bases and J 3 bases; bases outside gene matches: 5. Looked up from germline, CDR1 is LNHDA and CDR2 is SQIVND (reference sequence). The CDR3 runs 15 residues. This CDR3 is CASSFRDRANQPQHF. The DNA for the CDR3 is TGTGCCAGTAGTTTCCGGGACAGGGCCAATCAGCCCCAGCATTTT. Full variable domain (missing parts from reference TRBV19 and TRBJ1-5): DGGITQSPKYLFRKEGQNVTLSCEQNLNHDAMYWYRQDPGQGLRLIYYSQIVNDFQKGDIAEGYSVSREKKESFPLTVTSAQKNPTAFYLCASSFRDRANQPQHFGDGTRLSIL.

V and J are TRBV19 and TRBJ1-1, with a possible D match to TRBD1 (6 bases). Trimming cost V 8 bases and J 4 bases, with 17 bases left between them. This CDR3 has 14 amino acids. Germline values: CDR1 LNHDA, CDR2 SQIVND (reference sequence). In DNA form, the CDR3 reads TGTGCCAGTGAGGACCGGGGGGGCCTCACTGAAGCTTTCTTT. Its translation is CASEDRGGLTEAFF.

The V gene is TRBV5-6, the J gene TRBJ1-4; TRBD1 aligns across 9 bases. Germline V gene sequence: CDR1 SGHDT, CDR2 YYEEEE. CDR3 length: 13 amino acids. With V trimmed by 4 bases and J by 15 bases, 10 bases remained unmatched. The CDR3 DNA sequence: TGTGCCAGCAGCCGGGACAGGGCAATTGGTATGTTTTTT. Amino acid sequence: CASSRDRAIGMFF.

The rearrangement joins TRBV6-1 to TRBJ1-6; TRBD1 is a possible D gene (5 bases). V lost 3 bases, J lost 0 bases, and 9 bases lay in between. The CDR3 loop spans 16 amino acids. Germline V CDR1 and CDR2: MNHNS, SASEGT. In DNA, the CDR3 is TGTGCCAGCAGTGACTACAGGAGCTCCTATAATTCACCCCTCCACTTT. Amino acids: CASSDYRSSYNSPLHF.

V gene TRBV15 combines with J gene TRBJ1-3, with a weak D call TRBD1 (5 bases). The CDR3 loop spans 14 amino acids. The V gene's germline CDR1 is LNHNV and CDR2 YYDKDF (reference sequence). The ends were cut back, 1 base at V and 3 bases at J, with 7 bases in the middle. CDR3 residues: CATSRGGDGNTIYF. The CDR3, as DNA: TGTGCCACCAGCAGAGGGGGGGATGGAAACACCATATATTTT. Based on the CDR3 plus reference TRBV15 and TRBJ1-3, the full variable domain is DAMVIQNPRYQVTQFGKPVTLSCSQTLNHNVMYWYQQKSSQAPKLLFHYYDKDFNNEADTPDNFQSRRPNTSFCFLDIRSPGLGDTAMYLCATSRGGDGNTIYFGEGSWLTVV.

V usage is TRBV15 and J usage is TRBJ2-1; TRBD2 matches 10 bases. V was pared by 3 bases and J by 1 base, with 6 bases of the junction left unmatched. The CDR3 is 17 amino acids. CDR1 and CDR2 from the germline V gene are LNHNV and YYDKDF (reference sequence). The CDR3 loop reads CATSSMGTSESYNEQFF. The DNA of the CDR3 is TGTGCCACCAGCAGTATGGGGACTAGCGAGTCCTACAATGAGCAGTTCTTC.

CDR3 protein: CASSIAERGGEQYF. The CDR3 DNA sequence: TGTGCCAGCAGCATAGCCGAGCGGGGAGGCGAGCAGTACTTC. The rearrangement uses TRBV11-3 and TRBJ2-7; 7 positions agree with TRBD2. This CDR3 has 14 residues. Germline V CDR1 and CDR2: SGHNT, YENEEA. After removal of 5 bases from V and 6 bases from J, the junction contained 10 bases not matched to a gene. Full variable domain (rest looked up from reference TRBV11-3 and TRBJ2-7): EAGVVQSPRYKIIEKKQPVAFWCNPISGHNTLYWYLQNLGQGPELLIRYENEEAVDDSQLPKDRFSAERLKGVDSTLKIQPAELGDSAVYLCASSIAERGGEQYFGPGTRLTVT.

A single count supports this clone. This specimen includes other DNA sequences encoding the same CDR3. This chain connects TRBV6-1 to TRBJ1-1; 7 bases agree with TRBD1. The V gene end was trimmed by 8 bases and the J gene end by 1 base; junction bases not matched to a gene: 7. Per germline, CDR1 MNHNS and CDR2 SASEGT. The CDR3 has 14 amino acids. The CDR3 reads CASETGTANTEAFF. CDR3 nucleotides: TGTGCCAGCGAGACCGGGACAGCGAACACTGAAGCTTTCTTT.

The chain links TRBV4-3 to TRBJ1-5; no reliable D call. Trimming removed 6 bases at V and 0 bases at J, with 9 bases between. The CDR3 extends over 14 amino acids. Looked up from germline, CDR1 is LGHNA and CDR2 is YSLEER. CDR3 nucleotide sequence: TGCGCCAGCAGTGGCCAGTATAGCAATCAGCCCCAGCATTTT. Its protein product is CASSGQYSNQPQHF.

The chain combines TRBV5-1 with TRBJ2-3; a weak D match, TRBD2 (5 bases). The CDR3 is made up of 15 amino acids. V lost 0 bases, J lost 4 bases, and 12 bases lay in between. Germline CDR1 is SGHRS and CDR2 is YFSETQ. The CDR3 coding sequence is TGCGCCAGCAGCTTGGGTTCGGGAACCCCAGATACGCAGTATTTT. Protein sequence: CASSLGSGTPDTQYF.

The count of this clone is one. The chain carries TRBV27 and TRBJ2-1; D perhaps matches TRBD2 (6 bases). Germline V gene data show CDR1 as MNHEY and CDR2 as SMNVEV (reference sequence). The CDR3 loop spans 17 amino acids. V gave up 6 bases and J gave up 3 bases, with 21 bases separating them. The CDR3 loop is CASSQTRLVSNYNEQFF. The CDR3, as DNA: TGTGCCAGCAGCCAAACTAGACTAGTCAGTAACTACAATGAGCAGTTCTTC.

In nucleotides, the CDR3 is TGTGCCAGCAGCCAAATTTCTAGCGGGGGAGATACGCAGTATTTT. Protein: CASSQISSGGDTQYF. The chain uses TRBV4-2 and TRBJ2-3; TRBD2 matches at 10 bases. The germline gives CDR1 LGHNA, CDR2 YNFKEQ. Germline trimming cut 2 bases from V and 5 bases from J; bases unmatched to any gene: 4. The CDR3 has 15 amino acids.

This clone was recorded only once. The chain uses TRBV2 and TRBJ1-2, with D perhaps TRBD1 (5 bases). This CDR3 is 12 amino acids long. CDR1 is SNHLY and CDR2 is FYNNEI in the germline V gene. Trimming removed 1 base at V and 8 bases at J, with 8 bases between. CDR3 sequence reads: CASSEEGVGYTF. The CDR3 bases are TGTGCCAGCAGTGAAGAAGGGGTCGGCTACACCTTC.

V is TRBV2 and J is TRBJ1-4; TRBD1 might be the D (5 bases). Germline V gene data show CDR1 as SNHLY and CDR2 as FYNNEI. The CDR3 loop spans 15 amino acids. V was cut by 7 bases and J by 4 bases, with 16 bases left in between. The CDR3: CASISVGGVNEKLFF. CDR3 DNA: TGTGCCAGCATAAGTGTCGGGGGGGTTAATGAAAAACTGTTTTTT.

This clone was found once. V and J are TRBV13 and TRBJ1-2, with D perhaps TRBD1 (6 bases). V lost 5 bases and J 8 bases, leaving 15 bases between the germline ends. The CDR3 has 13 amino acids. Germline V gene data show CDR1 as PRHDT and CDR2 as FYEKMQ (reference sequence). CDR3 nucleotides: TGTGCCAGCAGCCTCAGGGGCCTACACGGCTACACCTTC. This sequence encodes CASSLRGLHGYTF. The whole variable domain, filled in from reference TRBV13 and TRBJ1-2, reads AAGVIQSPRHLIKEKRETATLKCYPIPRHDTVYWYQQGPGQDPQFLISFYEKMQSDKGSIPDRFSAQQFSDYHSELNMSSLELGDSALYFCASSLRGLHGYTFGSGTRLTVV.

As for this clone: The junction departs from germline at one end; a sequencing error may be responsible. The CDR3 loop is CASSPLRGRYGYPF. CDR3 DNA: TGCGCCAGCAGCCCGCTCAGGGGGAGGTATGGCTACCCCTTC. The chain uses TRBV5-1 and TRBJ1-2, with 7 bases aligning to TRBD1. CDR1 and CDR2 (germline): SGHRS, YFSETQ. This CDR3 comprises 14 residues.